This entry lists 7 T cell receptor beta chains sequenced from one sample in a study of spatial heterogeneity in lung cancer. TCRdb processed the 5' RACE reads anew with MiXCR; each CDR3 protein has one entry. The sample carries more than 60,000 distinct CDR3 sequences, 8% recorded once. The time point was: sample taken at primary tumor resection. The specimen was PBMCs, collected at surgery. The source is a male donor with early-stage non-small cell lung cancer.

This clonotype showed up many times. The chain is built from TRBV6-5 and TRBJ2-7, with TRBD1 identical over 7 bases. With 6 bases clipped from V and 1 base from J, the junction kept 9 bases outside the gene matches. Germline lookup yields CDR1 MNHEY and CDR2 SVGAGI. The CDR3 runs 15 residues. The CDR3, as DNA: TGTGCCAGCAGCCCGGGATGGGACAGTTCCTACGAGCAGTACTTC. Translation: CASSPGWDSSYEQYF.

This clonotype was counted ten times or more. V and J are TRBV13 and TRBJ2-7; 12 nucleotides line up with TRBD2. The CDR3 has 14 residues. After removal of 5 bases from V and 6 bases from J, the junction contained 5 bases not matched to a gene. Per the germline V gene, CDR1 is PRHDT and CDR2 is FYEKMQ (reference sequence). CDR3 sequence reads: CASSRLAGVGEQYF. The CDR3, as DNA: TGTGCCAGCAGCCGACTAGCGGGAGTTGGCGAGCAGTACTTC.

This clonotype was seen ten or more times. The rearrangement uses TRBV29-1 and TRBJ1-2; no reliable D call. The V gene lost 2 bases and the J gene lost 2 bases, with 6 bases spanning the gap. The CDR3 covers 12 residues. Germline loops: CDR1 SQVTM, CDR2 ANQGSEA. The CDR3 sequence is CSVERINYGYTF. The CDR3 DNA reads TGCAGCGTTGAACGGATAAACTATGGCTACACCTTC.

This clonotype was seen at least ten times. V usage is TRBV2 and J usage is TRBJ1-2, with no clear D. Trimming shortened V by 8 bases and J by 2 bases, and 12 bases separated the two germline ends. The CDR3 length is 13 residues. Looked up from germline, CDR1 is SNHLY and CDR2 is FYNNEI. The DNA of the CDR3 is TGTGCCAGCGCTCTCGGGGAGAACTATGGCTACACCTTC. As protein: CASALGENYGYTF.

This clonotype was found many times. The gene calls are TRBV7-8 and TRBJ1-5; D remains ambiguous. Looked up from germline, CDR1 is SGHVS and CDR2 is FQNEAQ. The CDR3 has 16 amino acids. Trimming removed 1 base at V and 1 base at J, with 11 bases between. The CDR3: CASSLGSRTSNQPQHF. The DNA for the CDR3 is TGTGCCAGCAGCTTAGGATCCAGAACCAGCAATCAGCCCCAGCATTTT.

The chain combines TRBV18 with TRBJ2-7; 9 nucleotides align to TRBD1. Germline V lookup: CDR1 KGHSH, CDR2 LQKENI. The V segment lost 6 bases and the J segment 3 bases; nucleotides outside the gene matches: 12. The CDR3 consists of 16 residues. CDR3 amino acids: CASSLTSGQGNYEQYF. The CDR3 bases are TGTGCCAGCTCCCTTACCAGCGGACAGGGGAACTACGAGCAGTACTTC.

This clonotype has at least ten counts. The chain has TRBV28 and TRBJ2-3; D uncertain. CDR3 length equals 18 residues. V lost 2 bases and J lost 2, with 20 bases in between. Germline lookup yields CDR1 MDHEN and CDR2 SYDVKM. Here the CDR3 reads CASSLRTAWDSPTDTQYF. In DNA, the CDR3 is TGTGCCAGCAGTTTAAGGACGGCGTGGGATAGCCCCACAGATACGCAGTATTTT.